A selection of T cell receptor beta chains follows, all from one sample in a study of T-cell reconstitution after alpha-beta-depleted transplantation in children. TCRdb processed the PCR reads anew with MiXCR; each CDR3 protein has one entry. The data contain about 1,000,000 distinct CDR3 sequences, about 31% of them singletons. The starting material was PBMCs, mostly from graft donor cells, obtained 360 days after TCRalphabeta/CD19-depleted stem cell transplant. These receptors were obtained from a boy in the first two years of life who had a stem cell transplant for SCID, so the T cells may come from the graft donor. The CDR3 runs from the conserved cysteine through the conserved F or W. The D gene is left open where the match is weak. Clone size is stated in some rows and not others, as once, few, many or a class when expanded.

.	TRBV28	TRBJ2-1	.	16	CASIPGSRYSYNEQFF	TGTGCCAGCATCCCCGGCTCACGATACTCCTACAATGAGCAGTTCTTC
few	TRBV6-1	TRBJ1-2	TRBD1	15	CASSRERQGPYGYTF	TGTGCCAGCAGCCGTGAGAGACAGGGGCCCTATGGCTACACCTTC
.	TRBV7-6	TRBJ2-1	TRBD1	12	CASSLEGTDQFF	TGTGCCAGCAGCTTGGAAGGGACAGACCAGTTCTTC
.	TRBV19	TRBJ1-5	.	14	CATTSRGINQPQHF	TGTGCCACCACTTCCCGGGGCATCAATCAGCCCCAGCATTTT
.	TRBV7-9	TRBJ2-5	TRBD2	15	CASSLGGTNQETQYF	TGTGCCAGCAGCTTAGGGGGGACTAACCAAGAGACCCAGTACTTC
few	TRBV12-3/TRBV12-4	TRBJ2-5	.	14	CASSSWDTQETQYF	TGTGCCAGCAGTTCGTGGGACACCCAAGAGACCCAGTACTTC
.	TRBV12-3/TRBV12-4	TRBJ1-4	.	17	CASRVRGRPLTNEKLFF	TGTGCCAGCAGAGTGAGGGGACGCCCGTTGACTAATGAAAAACTGTTTTTT
few	TRBV2	TRBJ1-1	.	14	CASSEAGHSRGAFF	TGTGCCAGCAGTGAAGCGGGACATTCCCGAGGAGCTTTCTTT
few	TRBV6-2/TRBV6-3	TRBJ2-3	TRBD2	16	CASRPGYWGLRGTQYF	TGTGCCAGCAGGCCAGGCTATTGGGGACTAAGGGGTACGCAGTATTTT
.	TRBV7-6	TRBJ2-1	.	13	CASSSEPYNEQFF	TGTGCCAGCAGCTCAGAGCCATACAATGAGCAGTTCTTC
.	TRBV13	TRBJ2-3	.	17	CASTLRPHPSVPDTQYF	TGTGCCAGCACCCTCCGACCCCACCCCTCAGTCCCAGATACGCAGTATTTT
.	TRBV2	TRBJ2-5	TRBD2	18	CASSNPGLAGGPGETQYF	TGTGCCAGCAGCAACCCGGGACTAGCGGGGGGGCCTGGGGAGACCCAGTACTTC
.	TRBV5-1	TRBJ2-3	TRBD2	17	CASSHARTSGVLDTQYF	TGCGCCAGCAGCCACGCCAGGACTAGCGGGGTCCTAGATACGCAGTATTTT
few	TRBV20-1	TRBJ2-1	TRBD2	15	CSARDTSGGYNEQFF	TGCAGTGCTAGAGACACTAGCGGGGGGTACAATGAGCAGTTCTTC
.	TRBV12-3/TRBV12-4	TRBJ1-2	.	14	CASSLSRGRSGYTF	TGTGCCAGCAGTTTGTCCAGGGGAAGGAGTGGCTACACCTTC
few	TRBV12-3/TRBV12-4	TRBJ2-1	.	13	CASKETRPHEQFF	TGTGCCAGCAAAGAGACCCGACCCCATGAGCAGTTCTTC
.	TRBV15	TRBJ2-2	.	13	CATSRGTANRVLF	TGTGCCACCAGCAGAGGGACTGCGAACAGGGTCCTTTTT
.	TRBV10-3	TRBJ1-6	TRBD1	15	CAISRTGEGNSPLHF	TGTGCCATCAGTCGGACAGGGGAGGGGAATTCACCCCTCCACTTT
.	TRBV15	TRBJ2-1	.	17	CATSRVGRWTPWNEQFF	TGTGCCACCAGCAGAGTTGGCAGGTGGACCCCTTGGAATGAGCAGTTCTTC
.	TRBV10-3	TRBJ2-7	TRBD1	14	CAITATGSVYEQYF	TGTGCCATCACCGCGACAGGGAGCGTCTACGAGCAGTACTTC
.	TRBV15	TRBJ2-3	TRBD2	15	CATELAGGPSDTQYF	TGTGCCACCGAGTTGGCGGGGGGGCCTTCGGATACGCAGTATTTT
few	TRBV13	TRBJ2-7	TRBD1	15	CASSSRQGRPYEQYF	TGTGCCAGCAGCTCACGACAGGGGAGGCCCTACGAGCAGTACTTC
few	TRBV29-1	TRBJ2-3	.	12	CSVVPYSDTQYF	TGCAGCGTTGTCCCTTATTCAGATACGCAGTATTTT
few	TRBV5-1	TRBJ2-3	TRBD1	16	CASSLWTGFATDTQYF	TGCGCCAGCAGCTTGTGGACAGGGTTCGCCACAGATACGCAGTATTTT
few	TRBV5-1	TRBJ2-5	.	14	CASSLAGREETQYF	TGCGCCAGCAGCTTGGCCGGCAGGGAAGAGACCCAGTACTTC
few	TRBV28	TRBJ1-2	.	16	CASSRGGWTAQYGYTF	TGTGCCAGCAGCCGAGGGGGATGGACCGCGCAATATGGCTACACCTTC
.	TRBV4-2	TRBJ1-1	TRBD1	16	CASSQDGTGLDTEAFF	TGTGCCAGCAGCCAAGATGGGACAGGACTAGACACTGAAGCTTTCTTT
.	TRBV12-3/TRBV12-4	TRBJ2-7	TRBD1	15	CASSLDRGRSYEQYF	TGTGCCAGCAGTTTAGACAGGGGTCGCTCCTACGAGCAGTACTTC
.	TRBV12-3/TRBV12-4	TRBJ2-2	.	14	CASSLGLHTGELFF	TGTGCCAGCAGTTTGGGACTGCACACCGGGGAGCTGTTTTTT
.	TRBV9	TRBJ2-5	TRBD1	15	CASSPRDRPQETQYF	TGTGCCAGCAGCCCCCGGGACAGGCCCCAAGAGACCCAGTACTTC
.	TRBV3-1	TRBJ2-5	.	13	CASSPRMVKTQYF	TGTGCCAGCAGTCCCCGAATGGTGAAGACCCAGTACTTC
few	TRBV7-2	TRBJ2-1	TRBD2	16	CASSKRLAGEGHEQFF	TGTGCCAGCAGCAAAAGGCTAGCGGGGGAGGGTCATGAGCAGTTCTTC
few	TRBV4-1	TRBJ2-3	TRBD1	15	CASSHYRDRGMPQYF	TGCGCCAGCAGCCATTACCGGGACAGAGGGATGCCGCAGTATTTT
few	TRBV4-2	TRBJ2-7	.	13	CASSQDQSYEQYF	TGTGCCAGCAGCCAAGATCAGTCCTACGAGCAGTACTTC
few	TRBV4-1	TRBJ1-4	.	17	CASSLRGGGNKNEKLFF	TGCGCCAGCAGCCTGCGCGGGGGTGGGAACAAGAATGAAAAACTGTTTTTT
few	TRBV4-2	TRBJ2-2	.	13	CASSQDPTGELFF	TGTGCCAGCAGCCAAGATCCGACCGGGGAGCTGTTTTTT
few	TRBV6-1	TRBJ1-1	.	14	CASSQAAMNTEAFF	TGTGCCAGCAGCCAAGCGGCTATGAACACTGAAGCTTTCTTT
.	TRBV5-1	TRBJ2-7	.	14	CASAEYGRPYEQYF	TGCGCCAGCGCCGAATATGGGCGCCCCTACGAGCAGTACTTC
many	TRBV29-1	TRBJ2-3	.	13	CSVGFPGTDTQYF	TGCAGCGTTGGATTTCCGGGAACAGATACGCAGTATTTT
once	TRBV7-9	TRBJ1-3	.	14	CASPLDGVGNTIYF	TGTGCCAGCCCGTTAGATGGGGTTGGAAACACCATATATTTT
.	TRBV18	TRBJ2-7	TRBD2	14	CASSPASGSHEQYF	TGTGCCAGCTCACCAGCTAGCGGGAGCCACGAGCAGTACTTC
few	TRBV4-2	TRBJ2-7	TRBD2	14	CASSQGGLVYEQYF	TGTGCCAGCAGCCAAGGGGGACTAGTCTACGAGCAGTACTTC
.	TRBV24-1	TRBJ2-2	.	14	CATRGLRNTGELFF	TGTGCCACCAGAGGGTTACGGAACACCGGGGAGCTGTTTTTT
few	TRBV18	TRBJ2-7	TRBD2	17	CASSPRIAGGQENEQYF	TGTGCCAGCTCACCACGGATAGCGGGGGGGCAAGAGAACGAGCAGTACTTC
few	TRBV20-1	TRBJ2-7	.	11	CSAGRAYEQYF	TGCAGTGCCGGACGGGCCTACGAGCAGTACTTC